This TCR beta chain was sequenced for a study of T cell repertoires in cytomegalovirus infection. Whole-study context: The public TCR beta signatures pointed to both CMV infection and matching HLA type.

The germline V gene encodes CDR1 MNHNS and CDR2 SASEGT. This CDR3 region has 17 residues. V lost 5 bases and J lost 4, with 20 bases in between. TCRdb re-called the reads with MiXCR, one entry per CDR3 protein. The data contain roughly 720,000 distinct CDR3 sequences, less than 40% of them singletons. The sample comprised PBMCs. This TCR was recovered from a human donor in good health (CMV status not recorded). Some clones in this sample may be carry-over from other donors' samples. V usage is TRBV6-1 and J usage is TRBJ1-4; D is possibly TRBD1 (6 bases). The CDR3 reads CASSRRLGQLLNEKLFF. CDR3 nucleotide sequence: TGTGCCAGCAGTAGACGCCTCGGACAGCTACTTAATGAAAAACTGTTTTTT.